The T cell receptor (beta chain) described here comes from a study of T cells in Graves' hyperthyroidism and ophthalmopathy. Study at large: Sampling of peripheral blood happened at initial diagnosis, prior to any treatment. Study-level results: Through a model of 13 V-J features, ophthalmopathy was separated from stable hyperthyroidism. In the blood, most expanded thyroid clonotypes above 0.001 appeared as well.

The CDR3 length is 15 residues. The V gene lost 8 bases and the J gene lost 4 bases, with 18 bases spanning the gap. Germline loops: CDR1 MGHDK, CDR2 SYGVNS. Uncontrolled infection, other autoimmune disease, pregnancy or lactation excluded patients. As for this clonotype: Its antigen remains unidentified.

TCR beta CDR3 sequences were amplified from RNA transcripts. With the HTBI primer set, the TCR CDR3 went through a first round of RT-PCR. One entry per CDR3 protein, called by TCRdb with MiXCR from the multiplex PCR reads. The sample has about 350,000 distinct CDR3 sequences, around 18% seen once. The receptor was derived from a woman between 35 and 50 years old with Graves' ophthalmopathy. Sample: blood. The chain recombines TRBV25-1 with TRBJ1-3; a weak D match, TRBD1 (6 bases). CDR3 sequence reads: CASAEGGAIGNTIYF. Here the CDR3 DNA reads TGTGCCAGCGCCGAAGGGGGGGCAATCGGAAACACCATATATTTT. Full variable domain (rest looked up from reference TRBV25-1 and TRBJ1-3): EADIYQTPRYLVIGTGKKITLECSQTMGHDKMYWYQQDPGMELHLIHYSYGVNSTEKGDLSSESTVSRIRTEHFPLTLESARPSHTSQYLCASAEGGAIGNTIYFGEGSWLTVV.